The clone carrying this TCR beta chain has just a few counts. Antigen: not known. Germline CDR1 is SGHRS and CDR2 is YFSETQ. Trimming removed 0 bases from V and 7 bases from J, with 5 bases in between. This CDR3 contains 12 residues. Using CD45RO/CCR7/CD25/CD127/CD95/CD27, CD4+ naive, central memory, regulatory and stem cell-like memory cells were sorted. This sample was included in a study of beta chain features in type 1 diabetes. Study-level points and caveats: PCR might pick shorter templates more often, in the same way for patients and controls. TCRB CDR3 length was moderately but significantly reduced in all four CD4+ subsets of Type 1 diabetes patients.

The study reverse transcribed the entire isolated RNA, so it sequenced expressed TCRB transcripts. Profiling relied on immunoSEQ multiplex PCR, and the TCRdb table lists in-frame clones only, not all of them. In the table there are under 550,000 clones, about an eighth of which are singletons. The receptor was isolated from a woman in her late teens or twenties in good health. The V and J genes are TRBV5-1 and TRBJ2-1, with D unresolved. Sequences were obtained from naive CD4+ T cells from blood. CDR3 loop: CASSLVSNEQFF. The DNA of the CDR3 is TGCGCCAGCAGCTTGGTCTCGAATGAGCAGTTCTTC.